Shown below are 27 T cell receptor beta chains from a single sample sequenced in a study of T cells in Graves' hyperthyroidism and ophthalmopathy. RNA transcripts served as the template for amplifying TCR beta CDR3 regions. RT-PCR in the first round (using the HTBI primer set) targeted the TCR CDR3. MiXCR, applied by TCRdb to the multiplex PCR reads, yields one record per CDR3 protein. Of around 350,000 distinct CDR3 sequences in the sample, over 12% were seen once. Specimen: blood. The receptor source for this set is a woman aged 55-75 years with Graves' ophthalmopathy.

There are many counts of this clonotype. The V call is TRBV12-3 or TRBV12-4, the J call TRBJ1-4; a possible D gene is TRBD1 (5 bases). CDR3 length: 14 amino acids. V gave up 6 bases and J gave up 7 bases, with 15 bases separating them. The CDR3 DNA sequence: TGTGCCAGCAGCCTGGGCCCCGGGGGTGAAAAACTGTTTTTT. This encodes CASSLGPGGEKLFF.

The sample holds a few counts of this clonotype. The chain combines TRBV3-1 with TRBJ1-2; D is perhaps TRBD1 (5 bases). This CDR3 has 17 amino acids. Looked up from germline, CDR1 is LGHDT and CDR2 is YNNKEL (reference sequence). Between the trimmed V and J ends, which lost 2 bases and 4 bases, there was a span of 20 bases. CDR3 amino acids: CASSQSSLRVNLYGYTF. The CDR3 nucleotides are TGTGCCAGCAGCCAATCTAGCCTCAGGGTAAACCTCTATGGCTACACCTTC.

V and J are TRBV4-2 and TRBJ2-4; TRBD1 might be the D (6 bases). This CDR3 contains 18 residues. The V end was cut by 8 bases, the J end by 1 base, with 24 bases between. Per germline, CDR1 LGHNA and CDR2 YNFKEQ. The CDR3 here is CASQPGRDRPRAKNIQYF. DNA for the CDR3: TGTGCCAGCCAGCCGGGACGAGACAGGCCGCGGGCCAAAAACATTCAGTACTTC.

About this clonotype: This could be a read error, since a much larger clone is one nucleotide away. The chain combines TRBV12-3 or TRBV12-4 with TRBJ2-3; 8 nucleotides match TRBD2. Trimming cost V 8 bases and J 2 bases; bases outside gene matches: 9. CDR3 length: 15 amino acids. The CDR3 sequence: CASGGTRSLTDTQYF. As DNA, the CDR3 is TGTGCCAGCGGTGGGACTAGATCTCTCACAGATACGCAGTATTTT.

There are many counts of this clonotype. The chain recombines TRBV20-1 with TRBJ1-1; tentative D call: TRBD1 (5 bases). Trimming took 5 bases from V and 1 from J, leaving 14 bases between them. Per the germline V gene, CDR1 is DFQATT and CDR2 is SNEGSKA (reference sequence). This CDR3 spans 14 amino acids. The CDR3 nucleotides are TGCAGTGCTCCCACCCCTACAGGGAACACTGAAGCTTTCTTT. Translation: CSAPTPTGNTEAFF.

This clonotype occurred many times. The chain links TRBV30 to TRBJ1-6, with a weak D call TRBD1 (5 bases). Germline V gives CDR1 GTSNPN, CDR2 SVGIG (reference sequence). Trimming took off 6 bases at V and 0 bases at J, with 9 bases between the two ends. CDR3 size: 14 residues. The CDR3 region is CACQGGSYNSPLHF. CDR3 nucleotides: TGTGCCTGCCAGGGTGGCTCCTATAATTCACCCCTCCACTTT. The full variable domain, with the rest looked up from reference TRBV30 and TRBJ1-6, is SQTIHQWPATLVQPVGSPLSLECTVEGTSNPNLYWYRQAAGRGLQLLFYSVGIGQISSEVPQNLSASRPQDRQFILSSKKLLLSDSGFYLCACQGGSYNSPLHFGNGTRLTVT.

This clonotype was observed at least ten times. This chain links TRBV12-3 or TRBV12-4 with TRBJ1-6, with no clear D. V was clipped by 5 bases and J by 5 bases, with 13 bases between them. CDR3 length: 15 residues. The CDR3: CASSPDGRDNSPLHF. In nucleotides, the CDR3 is TGTGCCAGCAGTCCCGACGGACGTGATAATTCACCCCTCCACTTT.

The J gene is TRBJ2-1, the V gene TRBV7-6; TRBD2 matches at 14 bases. The CDR3 has 20 residues. Per the germline V gene, CDR1 is SGHVS and CDR2 is FNYEAQ. V lost 1 base, J lost 4 bases, and 12 bases stayed unmatched. In DNA, the CDR3 is TGTGCCAGCAGCTTAGGTTGGGGGACTAGCGGGAGCCCCCCATACAATGAGCAGTTCTTC. The encoded protein is CASSLGWGTSGSPPYNEQFF.

This clonotype appeared many times. This chain links TRBV11-2 with TRBJ2-3, with 14 positions matching TRBD2. Losses at the gene ends were 4 bases for V and 5 bases for J; bases not matched to a gene: 5. Germline CDR1 SGHAT, CDR2 FQNNGV. The CDR3 runs 16 residues. The chain's CDR3 is CASSSGTSGSLDTQYF. CDR3 coding DNA: TGTGCCAGCAGCTCAGGGACTAGCGGGAGTCTAGATACGCAGTATTTT.

This clonotype turned up a few times. The CDR3 region has the DNA TGTGCCAGCAGTCCCAAACTGGCGGGGCCGGAAGATACGCAGTATTTT. It is translated as CASSPKLAGPEDTQYF. The rearrangement joins TRBV28 to TRBJ2-3; D possibly corresponds to TRBD2 (6 bases). Trimming cost V 5 bases and J 5 bases, with 20 bases left between them. The CDR3 length is 16 residues. CDR1 is MDHEN and CDR2 is SYDVKM in the germline V gene.

J is TRBJ1-5 and V is TRBV2; D is perhaps TRBD1 (6 bases). Deletions cut 8 bases from V and 1 base from J, with 12 bases between. CDR3 length: 14 residues. CDR1 and CDR2 (germline): SNHLY, FYNNEI. The CDR3 nucleotides are TGTGCCAGCGAGGGGGGAGACAGCAATCAGCCCCAGCATTTT. Protein sequence: CASEGGDSNQPQHF.

The J gene is TRBJ2-2, the V gene TRBV5-6; D not certain. Looked up from germline, CDR1 is SGHDT and CDR2 is YYEEEE. The CDR3 consists of 16 residues. Trimming left V 2 bases short and J 2 bases short, with 13 bases between. The CDR3 loop is CASSFRLYVNTGELFF. The CDR3 nucleotides are TGTGCCAGCAGCTTTCGACTCTACGTTAACACCGGGGAGCTGTTTTTT.

In its sample, this clonotype was seen many times. The chain recombines TRBV28 with TRBJ1-5; perhaps TRBD1 as D (5 bases). Trimming removed 5 bases from V and 4 bases from J, with 12 bases in between. The germline V gene encodes CDR1 MDHEN and CDR2 SYDVKM. The CDR3 totals 14 residues. CDR3 loop: CASSPGRENQPQHF. The CDR3 region has the DNA TGTGCCAGCAGTCCGGGACGGGAGAATCAGCCCCAGCATTTT.

The sample holds a few counts of this clonotype. The junction shows a germline mismatch at one end, possibly a read error. V usage is TRBV12-3 or TRBV12-4 and J usage is TRBJ1-1, with a weak D call TRBD1 (5 bases). The CDR3 totals 13 residues. The chain's CDR3 is CASSFRLDTEASF. The CDR3 nucleotides are TGTGCCAGCAGTTTTAGGCTGGACACTGAAGCTTCCTTT.

The chain carries TRBV7-9 and TRBJ2-5, with D perhaps given as TRBD1 or TRBD2 (6 bases each). This CDR3 spans 14 amino acids. V was clipped by 2 bases and J by 5 bases, with 12 bases between them. Germline CDR1 SEHNR, CDR2 FQNEAQ (reference sequence). The CDR3 DNA is TGTGCCAGCAGCTTACCGGGGGCTTGGGAGACCCAGTACTTC. Translated, it gives CASSLPGAWETQYF.

In regard to this clonotype: A read error is possible here, since a much larger clone lies one base away. Here the CDR3 omits its conserved ending phenylalanine or tryptophan, so a read error is the likely source. This rearrangement joins TRBV7-3 to TRBJ2-2; D uncertain. Trimming left V 7 bases short and J 5 bases short, with 8 bases between. CDR1 is SGHTA, CDR2 FQGTGA, per germline. The CDR3 sequence is 12 residues long. The CDR3, as DNA: TGTGCCAGCACCCCTCAGACCGGGGAGCTGTTTCTT. It encodes CASTPQTGELFL.

The V call is TRBV19, the J call TRBJ2-7, with a tentative D call TRBD2 (6 bases). Germline CDR1 is LNHDA and CDR2 is SQIVND (reference sequence). The CDR3 sequence is 16 residues long. Trimming took 5 bases from V and 7 from J, leaving 24 bases between them. CDR3 region: CASSSIGEDSIREQYF. The CDR3 DNA reads TGTGCCAGTAGTTCCATAGGGGAGGATTCTATCCGGGAGCAGTACTTC.

The CDR3 DNA reads as TGTGCCAGCAGAACGGCCAATCAGCCCCAGCATTTT. Protein product: CASRTANQPQHF. This chain connects TRBV6-1 to TRBJ1-5; the D is unclear. The germline V gene encodes CDR1 MNHNS and CDR2 SASEGT. The CDR3 extends over 12 amino acids. V lost 6 bases and J lost 3, with 6 bases in between.

This clonotype came up a few times. The rearrangement uses TRBV10-3 and TRBJ1-3; D not certain. V lost 8 bases, J lost 0 bases, and 8 bases lay in between. The CDR3 is 13 residues long. Germline CDR1 ENHRY, CDR2 SYGVKD. CDR3 coding DNA: TGTGCCATCGCGGGGAGCTCTGGAAACACCATATATTTT. This sequence encodes CAIAGSSGNTIYF.

In this sample, this clonotype turned up many times. This rearrangement joins TRBV27 to TRBJ2-1; 8 nucleotides align to TRBD2. Trimming took 6 bases from V and 0 from J; bases not matched to a gene: 4. This CDR3 is built from 15 residues. Germline V gene data show CDR1 as MNHEY and CDR2 as SMNVEV (reference sequence). In DNA form, the CDR3 reads TGTGCCAGCAGCCGACTAGCGACCTCCTACAATGAGCAGTTCTTC. Protein: CASSRLATSYNEQFF.

In this sample, this clonotype turned up many times. The chain carries TRBV28 and TRBJ2-1; maybe TRBD2 (5 bases). The CDR3 extends over 12 amino acids. V was trimmed by 2 bases and J by 10 bases, leaving 9 bases between them. Germline CDR1 reads MDHEN; CDR2 reads SYDVKM. The CDR3: CASSLGVAEQFF. In DNA, the CDR3 is TGTGCCAGCAGTTTAGGGGTAGCGGAGCAGTTCTTC.

V gene TRBV12-3 or TRBV12-4 combines with J gene TRBJ2-7; TRBD2 agrees at 11 bases. The CDR3 sequence is 16 residues long. Trimming cost V 3 bases and J 6 bases; bases outside gene matches: 10. CDR3: CASSLGTSGRLIEQYF. DNA for the CDR3: TGTGCCAGCAGTTTGGGAACTAGCGGGAGACTGATCGAGCAGTACTTC.

This clonotype was seen a few times. The CDR3 sequence is CASSPRDTNGYTF. CDR3 nucleotide sequence: TGCGCCAGCAGTCCCCGGGACACCAATGGCTACACCTTC. The chain joins TRBV5-1 to TRBJ1-2, with a weak D call TRBD1 (6 bases). The germline V gene encodes CDR1 SGHRS and CDR2 YFSETQ. The CDR3 has 13 amino acids. The germline V and J ends were trimmed by 5 bases and 6 bases, with 14 bases remaining between them.

This clonotype turned up a few times. The chain couples TRBV6-1 to TRBJ1-5; D remains unclear. Germline assignment: CDR1 MNHNS and CDR2 SASEGT. V was pared by 10 bases and J by 1 base, with 17 bases between. This CDR3 contains 15 residues. CDR3 amino acids: CATRGTASSNQPQHF. The CDR3 coding sequence is TGTGCCACCCGCGGAACGGCGTCCAGCAATCAGCCCCAGCATTTT.

At least ten counts were recorded for this clonotype. The rearrangement uses TRBV29-1 and TRBJ2-3, with D perhaps matching TRBD1 (5 bases). The CDR3 length is 13 residues. V dropped 2 bases and J dropped 6 bases, with 12 bases sitting between them. Germline V gene lookup returns CDR1 SQVTM and CDR2 ANQGSEA. CDR3 loop: CSVETGPPDTQYF. CDR3 nucleotide sequence: TGCAGCGTTGAAACAGGACCCCCCGATACGCAGTATTTT.

Many counts were recorded for this clonotype. The rearrangement links TRBV3-1 to TRBJ2-5; 14 positions agree with TRBD2. CDR3 length equals 16 residues. Germline V CDR1 and CDR2: LGHDT, YNNKEL (reference sequence). Losses at the gene ends were 4 bases for V and 5 bases for J; bases not matched to a gene: 6. CDR3 nucleotide sequence: TGTGCCAGCAGCCCAGGGGGACTAGCGGGAGTGGAGACCCAGTACTTC. As protein: CASSPGGLAGVETQYF.

This clonotype was recorded at least ten times. The rearrangement joins TRBV18 to TRBJ2-7; 7 positions agree with TRBD1. Germline V gene sequence: CDR1 KGHSH, CDR2 LQKENI. The CDR3 spans 15 residues. V was pared by 3 bases and J by 0 bases, with 5 bases of the junction left unmatched. In DNA, the CDR3 is TGTGCCAGCTCACCGCGACAGGGAACCTCCTACGAGCAGTACTTC. The encoded protein is CASSPRQGTSYEQYF.